The T cell receptor beta chain described here comes from a study of blood T cell dynamics during melanoma immunotherapy. Looked up from germline, CDR1 is MGHRA and CDR2 is YSYEKL. The V and J ends lost 0 bases and 7 bases respectively, with 9 bases between them. The CDR3 runs to 13 residues. Clones were sequenced by immunoSEQ multiplex PCR, and TCRdb holds only the in-frame ones, with some missing. The table shows more than 1,500 clones, with roughly 80% occurring only once. Sample time point: pre-treatment baseline. V usage is TRBV4-1 and J usage is TRBJ1-1; D is unclear. The material was blood, obtained from a patient treated with checkpoint blockade. This TCR was recovered from a human donor with melanoma. In DNA form, the CDR3 reads TGCGCCAGCAGCCAAGATGTAATGGGTGAAGCTTTCTTT. Translation: CASSQDVMGEAFF.